This T cell receptor beta chain was identified in a study of blood T cell repertoires in COVID-19. This CDR3 comprises 13 residues. V lost 3 bases and J lost 6, with 9 bases in between. Per germline, CDR1 LNHDA and CDR2 SQIVND (reference sequence). Assay: immunoSEQ multiplex PCR; the TCRdb copy retains only in-frame clones and omits some. The sample holds 250,000 to 350,000 clones, approximately 84% seen once. A Seattle source enrolled patients during active infection and followed them longitudinally. The TCR comes from a human donor with COVID-19, enrolled during active disease. The donor label of this sample is uncertain. The specimen sequenced was peripheral blood. The chain uses TRBV19 and TRBJ1-5; no definite D call. The CDR3 is CASSIPNGQPQHF. CDR3 DNA sequence: TGTGCCAGTAGTATCCCAAACGGTCAGCCCCAGCATTTT.